The following is a TCR beta chain sequence with its context. The authors reverse transcribed about 0.5 to 1 ug RNA with random hexamers. Amplification of TCR beta CDR3 spanned 54 Vbeta and 13 Jbeta via immunoSEQ multiplex PCR. TCRdb reanalysed the immunoSEQ multiplex PCR reads using MiXCR and keeps one entry per CDR3 protein. This sample has approximately 280,000 distinct CDR3 sequences, with 80% to 90% found just once. This entry is derived from a study of CD8 T cells in Susac syndrome. Treatment-naive patients with stable or active relapsing-remitting disease served as multiple sclerosis controls. V was trimmed by 3 bases and J by 8 bases, leaving 14 bases between them. The CDR3 is made up of 14 amino acids.

The clonotype originates from a human donor with multiple sclerosis. Material: CD8+ T cells from PBMCs. The chain carries TRBV12-3 or TRBV12-4 and TRBJ2-1; D is tentatively TRBD1 or TRBD2 (7 bases each). The CDR3 here is CASSFEGGGDEQFF. The DNA of the CDR3 is TGTGCCAGCAGTTTTGAGGGAGGGGGCGATGAGCAGTTCTTC.